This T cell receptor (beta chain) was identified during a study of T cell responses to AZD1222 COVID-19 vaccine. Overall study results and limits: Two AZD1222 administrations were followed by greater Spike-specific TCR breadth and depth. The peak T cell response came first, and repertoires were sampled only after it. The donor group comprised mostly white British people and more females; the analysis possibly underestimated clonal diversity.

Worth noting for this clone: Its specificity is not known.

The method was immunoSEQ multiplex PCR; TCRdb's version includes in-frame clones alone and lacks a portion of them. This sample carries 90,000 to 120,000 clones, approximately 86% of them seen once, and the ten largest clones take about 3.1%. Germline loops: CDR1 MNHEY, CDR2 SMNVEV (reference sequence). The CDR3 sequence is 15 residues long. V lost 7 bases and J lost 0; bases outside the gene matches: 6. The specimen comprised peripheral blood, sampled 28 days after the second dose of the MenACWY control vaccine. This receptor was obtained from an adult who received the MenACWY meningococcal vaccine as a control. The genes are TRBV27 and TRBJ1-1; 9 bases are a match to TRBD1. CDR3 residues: CASTWTGAMNTEAFF. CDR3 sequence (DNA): TGTGCCAGCACATGGACAGGGGCGATGAACACTGAAGCTTTCTTT.